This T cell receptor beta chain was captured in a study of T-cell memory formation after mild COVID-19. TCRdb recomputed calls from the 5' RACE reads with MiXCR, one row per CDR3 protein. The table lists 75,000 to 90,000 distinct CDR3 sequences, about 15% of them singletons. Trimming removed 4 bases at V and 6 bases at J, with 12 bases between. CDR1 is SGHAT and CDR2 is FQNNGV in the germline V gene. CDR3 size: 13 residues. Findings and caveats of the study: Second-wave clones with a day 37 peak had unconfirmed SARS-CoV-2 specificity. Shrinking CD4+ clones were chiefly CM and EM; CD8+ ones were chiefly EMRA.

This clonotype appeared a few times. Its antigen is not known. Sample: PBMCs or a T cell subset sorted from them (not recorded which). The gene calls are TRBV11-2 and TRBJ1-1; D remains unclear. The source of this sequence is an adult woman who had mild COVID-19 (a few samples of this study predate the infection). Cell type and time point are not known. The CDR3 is CASSSAGGAEAFF. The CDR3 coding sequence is TGTGCCAGCAGCTCAGCGGGTGGCGCTGAAGCTTTCTTT.